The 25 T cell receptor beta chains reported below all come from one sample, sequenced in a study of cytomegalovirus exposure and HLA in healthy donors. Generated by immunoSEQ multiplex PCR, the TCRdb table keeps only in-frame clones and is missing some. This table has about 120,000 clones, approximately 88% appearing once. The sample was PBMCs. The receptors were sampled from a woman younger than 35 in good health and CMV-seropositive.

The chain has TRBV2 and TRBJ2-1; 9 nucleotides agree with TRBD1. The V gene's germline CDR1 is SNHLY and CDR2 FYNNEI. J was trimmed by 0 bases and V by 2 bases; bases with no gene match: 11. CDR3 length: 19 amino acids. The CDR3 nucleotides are TGTGCCAGCAGTGAACCAAGGACAGGGGAAAAGAGCTCCTACAATGAGCAGTTCTTC. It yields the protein CASSEPRTGEKSSYNEQFF. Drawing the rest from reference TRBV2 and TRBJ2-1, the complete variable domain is EPEVTQTPSHQVTQMGQEVILRCVPISNHLYFYWYRQILGQKVEFLVSFYNNEISEKSEIFDDQFSVERPDGSNFTLKIRSTKLEDSAMYFCASSEPRTGEKSSYNEQFFGPGTRLTVL.

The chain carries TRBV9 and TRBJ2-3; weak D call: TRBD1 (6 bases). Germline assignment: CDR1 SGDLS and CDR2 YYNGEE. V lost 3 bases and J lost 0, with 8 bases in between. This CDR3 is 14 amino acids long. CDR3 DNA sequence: TGTGCCAGCAGCGGAAGGGGGAGCACAGATACGCAGTATTTT. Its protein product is CASSGRGSTDTQYF.

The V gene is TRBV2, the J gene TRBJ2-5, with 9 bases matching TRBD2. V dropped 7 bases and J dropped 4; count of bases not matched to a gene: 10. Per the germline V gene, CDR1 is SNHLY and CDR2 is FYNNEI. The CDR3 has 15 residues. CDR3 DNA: TGTGCCAGCAAGGCGGGAGGGCCGAACACAGAGACCCAGTACTTC. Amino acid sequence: CASKAGGPNTETQYF.

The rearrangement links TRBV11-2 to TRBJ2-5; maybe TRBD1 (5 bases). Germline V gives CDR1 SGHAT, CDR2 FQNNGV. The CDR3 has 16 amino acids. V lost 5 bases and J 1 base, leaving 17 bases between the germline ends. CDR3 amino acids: CASSPLRGSSQETQYF. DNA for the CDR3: TGTGCCAGCAGCCCCCTTAGGGGATCATCCCAAGAGACCCAGTACTTC.

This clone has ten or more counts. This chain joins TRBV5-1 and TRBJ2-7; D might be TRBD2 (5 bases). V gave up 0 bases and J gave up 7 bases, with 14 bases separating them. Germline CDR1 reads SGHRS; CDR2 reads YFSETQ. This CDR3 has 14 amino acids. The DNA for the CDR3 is TGCGCCAGCAGCTTGGGCCTAGCTGACGATGAGCAGTACTTC. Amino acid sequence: CASSLGLADDEQYF.

The DNA for the CDR3 is TGTGCCAGCAGTTTAGCGGCCTACGATAGCTATGGCTACACCTTC. It translates to CASSLAAYDSYGYTF. The rearrangement joins TRBV27 to TRBJ1-2; D ambiguous. Germline assignment: CDR1 MNHEY and CDR2 SMNVEV (reference sequence). Trimming removed 2 bases from V and 4 bases from J, with 14 bases in between. This CDR3 spans 15 amino acids.

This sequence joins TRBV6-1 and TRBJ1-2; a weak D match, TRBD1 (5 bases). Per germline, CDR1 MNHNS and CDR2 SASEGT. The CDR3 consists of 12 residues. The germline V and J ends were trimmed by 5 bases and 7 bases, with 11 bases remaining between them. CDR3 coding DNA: TGTGCCAGCAGTCCCCGAACAGGTGGCTACACCTTC. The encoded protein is CASSPRTGGYTF.

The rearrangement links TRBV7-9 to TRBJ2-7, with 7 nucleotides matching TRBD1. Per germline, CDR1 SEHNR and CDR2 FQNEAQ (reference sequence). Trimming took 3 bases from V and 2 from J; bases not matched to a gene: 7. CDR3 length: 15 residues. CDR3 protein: CASSLGKGAPYEQYF. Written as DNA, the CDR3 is TGTGCCAGCAGCTTGGGGAAGGGGGCGCCCTACGAGCAGTACTTC.

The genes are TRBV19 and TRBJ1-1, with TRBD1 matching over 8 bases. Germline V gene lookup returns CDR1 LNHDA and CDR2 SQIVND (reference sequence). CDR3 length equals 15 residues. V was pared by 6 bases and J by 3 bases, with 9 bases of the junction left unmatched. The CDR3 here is CASRIRQGSDTEAFF. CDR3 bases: TGTGCCAGTAGAATTAGACAGGGGTCCGACACTGAAGCTTTCTTT.

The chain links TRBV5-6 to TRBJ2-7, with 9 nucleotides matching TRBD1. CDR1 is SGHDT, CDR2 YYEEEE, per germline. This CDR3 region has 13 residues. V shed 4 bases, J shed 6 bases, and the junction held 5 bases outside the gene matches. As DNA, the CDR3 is TGTGCCAGCAGCCGGGACAGGGTGGGCGAGCAGTACTTC. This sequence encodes CASSRDRVGEQYF.

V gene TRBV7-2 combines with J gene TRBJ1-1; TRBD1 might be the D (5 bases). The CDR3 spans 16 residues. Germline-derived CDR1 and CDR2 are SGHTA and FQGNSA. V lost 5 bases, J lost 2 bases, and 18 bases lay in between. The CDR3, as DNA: TGTGCCAGCAGCCGAAGCAGGGTGAGCCTAAACACTGAAGCTTTCTTT. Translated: CASSRSRVSLNTEAFF.

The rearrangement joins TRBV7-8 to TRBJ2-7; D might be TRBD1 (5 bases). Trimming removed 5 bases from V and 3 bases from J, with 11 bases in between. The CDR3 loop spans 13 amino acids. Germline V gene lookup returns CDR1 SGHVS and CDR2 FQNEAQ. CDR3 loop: CASSPRANYEQYF. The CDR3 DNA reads TGTGCCAGCAGCCCCAGGGCGAACTACGAGCAGTACTTC.

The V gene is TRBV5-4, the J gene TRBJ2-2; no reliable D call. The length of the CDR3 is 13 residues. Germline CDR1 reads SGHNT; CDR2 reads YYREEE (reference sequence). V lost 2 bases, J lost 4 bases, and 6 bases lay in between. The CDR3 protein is CASSFRPTGELFF. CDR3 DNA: TGTGCCAGCAGCTTCAGGCCCACCGGGGAGCTGTTTTTT.

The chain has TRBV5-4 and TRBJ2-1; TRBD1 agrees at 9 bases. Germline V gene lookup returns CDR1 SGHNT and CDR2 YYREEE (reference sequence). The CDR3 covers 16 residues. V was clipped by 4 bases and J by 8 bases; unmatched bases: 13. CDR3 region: CASSRGAGQGKDEQFF. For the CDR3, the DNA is TGTGCCAGCAGCCGGGGGGCAGGACAGGGGAAGGATGAGCAGTTCTTC.

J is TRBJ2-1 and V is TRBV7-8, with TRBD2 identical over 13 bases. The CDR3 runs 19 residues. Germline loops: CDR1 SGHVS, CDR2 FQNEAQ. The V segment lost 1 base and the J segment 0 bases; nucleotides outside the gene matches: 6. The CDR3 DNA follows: TGTGCCAGCAGCTTAGTGTCGGGACTAGCGGGGAGCTCCTACAATGAGCAGTTCTTC. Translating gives CASSLVSGLAGSSYNEQFF.

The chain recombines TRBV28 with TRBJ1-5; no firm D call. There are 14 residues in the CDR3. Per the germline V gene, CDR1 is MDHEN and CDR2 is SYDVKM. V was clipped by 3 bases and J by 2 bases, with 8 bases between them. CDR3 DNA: TGTGCCAGCAGTTTCTTCTTAGGCAATCAGCCCCAGCATTTT. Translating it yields CASSFFLGNQPQHF.

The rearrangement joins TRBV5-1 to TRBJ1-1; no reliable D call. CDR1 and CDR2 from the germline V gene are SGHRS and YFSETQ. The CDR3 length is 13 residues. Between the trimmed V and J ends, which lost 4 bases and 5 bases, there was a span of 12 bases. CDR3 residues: CASSPTVWTEAFF. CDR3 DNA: TGCGCCAGCAGCCCCACGGTTTGGACTGAAGCTTTCTTT. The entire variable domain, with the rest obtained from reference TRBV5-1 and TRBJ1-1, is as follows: KAGVTQTPRYLIKTRGQQVTLSCSPISGHRSVSWYQQTPGQGLQFLFEYFSETQRNKGNFPGRFSGRQFSNSRSEMNVSTLELGDSALYLCASSPTVWTEAFFGQGTRLTVV.

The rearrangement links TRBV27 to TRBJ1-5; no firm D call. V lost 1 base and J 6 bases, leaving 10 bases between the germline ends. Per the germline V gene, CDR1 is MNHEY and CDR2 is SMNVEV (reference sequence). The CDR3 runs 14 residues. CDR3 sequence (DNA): TGTGCCAGCAGTTTATTCGGGGTCGGTCAGCCCCAGCATTTT. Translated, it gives CASSLFGVGQPQHF.

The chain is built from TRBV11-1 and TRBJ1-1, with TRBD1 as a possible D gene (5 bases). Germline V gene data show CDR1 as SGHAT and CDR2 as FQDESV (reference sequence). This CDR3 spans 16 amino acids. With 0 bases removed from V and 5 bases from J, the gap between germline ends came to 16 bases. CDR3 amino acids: CASSLALNRLRTEAFF. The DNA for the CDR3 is TGTGCCAGCAGCTTAGCGCTTAACAGGTTAAGGACTGAAGCTTTCTTT.

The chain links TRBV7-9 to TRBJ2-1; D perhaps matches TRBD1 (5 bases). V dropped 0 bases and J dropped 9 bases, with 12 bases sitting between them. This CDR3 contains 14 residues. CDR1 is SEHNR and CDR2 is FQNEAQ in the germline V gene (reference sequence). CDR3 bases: TGTGCCAGCAGCTTAGCAGGGGCGACCGGTGAGCAGTTCTTC. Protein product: CASSLAGATGEQFF.

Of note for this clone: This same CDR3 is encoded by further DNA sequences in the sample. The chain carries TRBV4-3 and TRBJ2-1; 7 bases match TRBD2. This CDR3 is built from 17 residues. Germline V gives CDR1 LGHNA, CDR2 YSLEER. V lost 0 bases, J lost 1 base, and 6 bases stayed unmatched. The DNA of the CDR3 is TGCGCCAGCAGCCAAGATTGGGGGAGGGGTTCCTACAATGAGCAGTTCTTC. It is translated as CASSQDWGRGSYNEQFF.

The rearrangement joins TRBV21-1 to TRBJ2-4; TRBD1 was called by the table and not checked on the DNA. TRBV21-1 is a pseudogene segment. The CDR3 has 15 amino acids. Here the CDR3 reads CASSTSRRAKNIQYF. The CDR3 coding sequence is TGTGCCAGCAGCACCTCCAGGCGCGCCAAAAACATTCAGTACTTC.

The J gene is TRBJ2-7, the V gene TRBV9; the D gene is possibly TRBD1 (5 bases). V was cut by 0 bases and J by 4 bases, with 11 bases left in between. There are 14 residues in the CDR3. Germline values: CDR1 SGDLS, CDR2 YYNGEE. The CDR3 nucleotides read TGTGCCAGCAGCGTAGCAGGGTTTGGTTACGAGCAGTACTTC. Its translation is CASSVAGFGYEQYF.

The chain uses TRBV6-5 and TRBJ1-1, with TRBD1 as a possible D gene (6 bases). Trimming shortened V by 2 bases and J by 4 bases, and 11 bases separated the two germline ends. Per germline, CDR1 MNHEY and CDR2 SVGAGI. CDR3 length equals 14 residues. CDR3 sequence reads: CASSYARGGTEAFF. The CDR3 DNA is TGTGCCAGCAGTTACGCGAGGGGGGGCACTGAAGCTTTCTTT.

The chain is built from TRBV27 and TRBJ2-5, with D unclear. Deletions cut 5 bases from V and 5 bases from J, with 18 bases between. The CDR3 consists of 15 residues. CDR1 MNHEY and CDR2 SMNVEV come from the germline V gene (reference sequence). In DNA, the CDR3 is TGTGCCAGCAGTCCCCGTGACCCGCGGTGGGAGACCCAGTACTTC. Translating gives CASSPRDPRWETQYF.